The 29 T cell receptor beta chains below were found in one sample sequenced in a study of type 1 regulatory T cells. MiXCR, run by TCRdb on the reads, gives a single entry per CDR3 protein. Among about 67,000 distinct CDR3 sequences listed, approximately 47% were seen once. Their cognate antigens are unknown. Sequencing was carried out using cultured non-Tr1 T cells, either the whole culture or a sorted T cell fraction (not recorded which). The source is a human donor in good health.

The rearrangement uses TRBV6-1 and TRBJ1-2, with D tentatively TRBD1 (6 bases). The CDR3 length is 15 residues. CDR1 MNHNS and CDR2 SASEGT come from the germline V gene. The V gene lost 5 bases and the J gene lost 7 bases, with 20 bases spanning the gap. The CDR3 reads CASSIQGSVGPGYTF. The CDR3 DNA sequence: TGTGCCAGCAGTATACAGGGTTCCGTTGGTCCTGGCTACACCTTC.

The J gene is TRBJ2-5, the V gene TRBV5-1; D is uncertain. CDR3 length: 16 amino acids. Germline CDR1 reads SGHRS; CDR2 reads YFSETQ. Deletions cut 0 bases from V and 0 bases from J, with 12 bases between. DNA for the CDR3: TGCGCCAGCAGCTTGGGGACCGGGCCGTACCAAGAGACCCAGTACTTC. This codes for CASSLGTGPYQETQYF.

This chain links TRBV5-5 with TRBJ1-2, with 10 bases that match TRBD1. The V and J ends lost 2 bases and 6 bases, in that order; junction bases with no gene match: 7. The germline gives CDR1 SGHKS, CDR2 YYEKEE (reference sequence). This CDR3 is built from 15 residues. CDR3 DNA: TGTGCCAGCAGCTTTTTCGACAGGGGGCAGGATGGCTACACCTTC. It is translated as CASSFFDRGQDGYTF.

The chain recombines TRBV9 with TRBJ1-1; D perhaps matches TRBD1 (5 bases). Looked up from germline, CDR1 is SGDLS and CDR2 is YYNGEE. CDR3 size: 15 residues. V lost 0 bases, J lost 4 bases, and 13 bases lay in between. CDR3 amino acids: CASSVVPDRRTEAFF. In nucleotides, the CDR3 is TGTGCCAGCAGCGTAGTTCCTGACAGACGCACTGAAGCTTTCTTT.

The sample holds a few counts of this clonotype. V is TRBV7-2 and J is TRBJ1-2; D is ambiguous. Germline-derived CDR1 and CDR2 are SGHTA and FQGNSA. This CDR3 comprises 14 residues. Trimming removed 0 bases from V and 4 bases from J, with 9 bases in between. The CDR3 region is CASSLAGPAYGYTF. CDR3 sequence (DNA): TGTGCCAGCAGCTTAGCAGGGCCCGCCTATGGCTACACCTTC.

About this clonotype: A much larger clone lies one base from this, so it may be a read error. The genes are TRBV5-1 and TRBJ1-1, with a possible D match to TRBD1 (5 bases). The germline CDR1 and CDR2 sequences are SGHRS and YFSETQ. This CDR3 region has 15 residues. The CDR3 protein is CASSLGQTMNTEASF. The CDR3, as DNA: TGCGCCAGCAGCTTGGGACAGACGATGAACACTGAAGCTTCCTTT.

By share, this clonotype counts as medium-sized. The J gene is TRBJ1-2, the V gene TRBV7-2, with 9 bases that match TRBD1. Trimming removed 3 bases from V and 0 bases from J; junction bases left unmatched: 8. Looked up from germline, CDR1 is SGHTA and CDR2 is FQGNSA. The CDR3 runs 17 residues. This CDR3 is CASSFPGQGTTNYGYTF. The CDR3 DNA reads TGTGCCAGCAGCTTCCCGGGACAGGGAACGACTAACTATGGCTACACCTTC.

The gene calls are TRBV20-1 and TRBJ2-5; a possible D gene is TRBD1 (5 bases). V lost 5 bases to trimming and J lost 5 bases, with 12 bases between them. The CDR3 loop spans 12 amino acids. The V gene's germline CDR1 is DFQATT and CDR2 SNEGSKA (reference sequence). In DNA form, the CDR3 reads TGCAGTGCTTCCCCAGGGCGGGAGACCCAGTACTTC. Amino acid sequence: CSASPGRETQYF.

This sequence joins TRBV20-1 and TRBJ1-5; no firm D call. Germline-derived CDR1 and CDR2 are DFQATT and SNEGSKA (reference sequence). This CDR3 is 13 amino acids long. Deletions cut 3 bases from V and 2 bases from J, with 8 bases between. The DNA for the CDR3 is TGCAGTGCTAGTTCCGGCGGCAATCAGCCCCAGCATTTT. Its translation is CSASSGGNQPQHF.

The CDR3 DNA is TGTGCCAGCAGCGACCCGACGGCCTCCTACGAGCAGTACTTC. It is translated as CASSDPTASYEQYF. The genes are TRBV5-6 and TRBJ2-7; unclear D gene. From germline, CDR1 is SGHDT and CDR2 YYEEEE. The CDR3 runs 14 residues. The V end was cut by 4 bases, the J end by 0 bases, with 11 bases between.

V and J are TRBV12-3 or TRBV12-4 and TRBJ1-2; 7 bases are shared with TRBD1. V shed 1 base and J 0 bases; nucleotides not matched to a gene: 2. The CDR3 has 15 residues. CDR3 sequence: CASSLVQGANYGYTF. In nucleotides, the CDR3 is TGTGCCAGCAGTTTAGTTCAGGGGGCTAACTATGGCTACACCTTC.

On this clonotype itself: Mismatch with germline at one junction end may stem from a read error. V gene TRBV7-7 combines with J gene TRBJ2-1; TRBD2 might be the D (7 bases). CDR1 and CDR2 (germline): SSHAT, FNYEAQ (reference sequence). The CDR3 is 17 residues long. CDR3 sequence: CASSPDGGAFLRNEQFF. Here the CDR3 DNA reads TGTGCTAGCAGCCCCGATGGGGGGGCCTTCTTAAGGAATGAGCAGTTCTTC.

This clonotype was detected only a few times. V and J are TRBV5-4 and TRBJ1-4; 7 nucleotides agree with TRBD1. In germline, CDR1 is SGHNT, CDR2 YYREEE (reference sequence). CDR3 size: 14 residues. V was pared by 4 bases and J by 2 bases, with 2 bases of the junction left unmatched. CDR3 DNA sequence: TGTGCCAGCAGCACAGGGGCGACTAATGAAAAACTGTTTTTT. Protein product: CASSTGATNEKLFF.

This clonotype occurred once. CDR3 region: CASGVRESGNTIYF. CDR3 bases: TGTGCTAGTGGTGTTCGGGAGTCTGGAAACACCATATATTTT. V and J are TRBV12-5 and TRBJ1-3; unclear D gene. Germline values: CDR1 LGHNT, CDR2 FRNRAP. The V end was cut by 5 bases, the J end by 1 base, with 9 bases between. The CDR3 consists of 14 residues.

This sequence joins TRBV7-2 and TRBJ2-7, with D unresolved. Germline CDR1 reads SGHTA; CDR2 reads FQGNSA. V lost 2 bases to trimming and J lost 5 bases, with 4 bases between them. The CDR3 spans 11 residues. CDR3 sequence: CASSLINEQYF. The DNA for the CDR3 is TGTGCCAGCAGCTTAATTAACGAGCAGTACTTC.

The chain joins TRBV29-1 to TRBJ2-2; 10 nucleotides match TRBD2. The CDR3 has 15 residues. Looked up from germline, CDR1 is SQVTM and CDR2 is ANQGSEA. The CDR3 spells CSVVGQRGGTGELFF. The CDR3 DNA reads TGCAGTGTGGTGGGCCAGCGGGGGGGCACCGGGGAGCTGTTTTTT.

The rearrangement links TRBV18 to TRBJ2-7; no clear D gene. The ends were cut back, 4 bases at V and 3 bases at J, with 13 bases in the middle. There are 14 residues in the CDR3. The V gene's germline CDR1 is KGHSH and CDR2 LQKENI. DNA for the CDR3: TGTGCCAGCTCACGGGCCACCGCAAACTACGAGCAGTACTTC. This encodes CASSRATANYEQYF.

Here the CDR3 DNA reads TGTGCCATCAACGGGGGAAGCACAGATACGCAGTATTTT. Its translation is CAINGGSTDTQYF. The chain couples TRBV10-3 to TRBJ2-3; a weak D match, TRBD2 (6 bases). Trimming left V 7 bases short and J 0 bases short, with 8 bases between. CDR3 length equals 13 residues. CDR1 ENHRY and CDR2 SYGVKD come from the germline V gene.

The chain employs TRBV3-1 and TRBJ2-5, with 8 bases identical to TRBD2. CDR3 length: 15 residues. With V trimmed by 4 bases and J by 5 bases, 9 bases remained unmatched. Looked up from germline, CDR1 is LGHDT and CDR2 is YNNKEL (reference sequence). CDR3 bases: TGTGCCAGCAGCCCGAGCGGGGGCACGGGGGAGACCCAGTACTTC. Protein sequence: CASSPSGGTGETQYF.

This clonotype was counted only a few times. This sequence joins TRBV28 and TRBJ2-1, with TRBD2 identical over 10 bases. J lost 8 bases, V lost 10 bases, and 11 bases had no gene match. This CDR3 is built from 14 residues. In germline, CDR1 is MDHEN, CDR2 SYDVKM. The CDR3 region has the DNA TGTGCCATCCTAAGCGGGGGGGCGCGCCATGAGCAGTTCTTC. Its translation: CAILSGGARHEQFF.

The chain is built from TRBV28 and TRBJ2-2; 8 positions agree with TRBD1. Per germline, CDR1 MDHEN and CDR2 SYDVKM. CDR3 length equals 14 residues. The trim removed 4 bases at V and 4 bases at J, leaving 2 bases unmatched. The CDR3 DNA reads TGTGCCAGCAGTTCAACAGGGGGCACCGGGGAGCTGTTTTTT. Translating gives CASSSTGGTGELFF. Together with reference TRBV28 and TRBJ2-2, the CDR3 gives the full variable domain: DVKVTQSSRYLVKRTGEKVFLECVQDMDHENMFWYRQDPGLGLRLIYFSYDVKMKEKGDIPEGYSVSREKKERFSLILESASTNQTSMYLCASSSTGGTGELFFGEGSRLTVL.

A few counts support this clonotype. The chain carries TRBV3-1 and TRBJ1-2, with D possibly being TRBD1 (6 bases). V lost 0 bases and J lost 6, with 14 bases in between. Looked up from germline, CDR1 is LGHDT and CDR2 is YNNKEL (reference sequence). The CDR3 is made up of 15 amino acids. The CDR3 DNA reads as TGTGCCAGCAGCCAAGATGCGGGGGCGCAGAATGGCTACACCTTC. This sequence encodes CASSQDAGAQNGYTF. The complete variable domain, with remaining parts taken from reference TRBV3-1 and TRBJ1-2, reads DTAVSQTPKYLVTQMGNDKSIKCEQNLGHDTMYWYKQDSKKFLKIMFSYNNKELIINETVPNRFSPKSPDKAHLNLHINSLELGDSAVYFCASSQDAGAQNGYTFGSGTRLTVV.

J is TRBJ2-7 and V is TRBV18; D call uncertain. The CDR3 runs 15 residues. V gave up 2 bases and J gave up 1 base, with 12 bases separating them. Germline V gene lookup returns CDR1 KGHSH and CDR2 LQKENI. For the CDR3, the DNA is TGTGCCAGCTCACCATCCCTCTCCCTTTCCTACGAGCAGTACTTC. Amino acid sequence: CASSPSLSLSYEQYF.

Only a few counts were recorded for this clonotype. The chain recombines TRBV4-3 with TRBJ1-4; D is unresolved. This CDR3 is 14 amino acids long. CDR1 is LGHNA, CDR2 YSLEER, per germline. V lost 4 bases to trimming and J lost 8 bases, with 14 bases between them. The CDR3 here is CASSPNTVWEKLFF. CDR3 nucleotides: TGCGCCAGCAGCCCTAACACGGTCTGGGAAAAACTGTTTTTT.

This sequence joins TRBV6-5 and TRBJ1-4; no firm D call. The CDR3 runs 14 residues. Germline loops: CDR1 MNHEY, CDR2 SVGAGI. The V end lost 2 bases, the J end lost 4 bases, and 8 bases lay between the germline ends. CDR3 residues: CASSYRINNEKLFF. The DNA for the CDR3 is TGTGCCAGCAGTTACAGGATTAATAATGAAAAACTGTTTTTT.

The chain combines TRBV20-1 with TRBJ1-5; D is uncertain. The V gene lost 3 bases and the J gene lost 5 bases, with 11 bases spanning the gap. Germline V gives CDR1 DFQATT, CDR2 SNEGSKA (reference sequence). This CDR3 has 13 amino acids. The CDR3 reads CSASLTKDQPQHF. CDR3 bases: TGCAGTGCTAGCCTGACCAAGGATCAGCCCCAGCATTTT.

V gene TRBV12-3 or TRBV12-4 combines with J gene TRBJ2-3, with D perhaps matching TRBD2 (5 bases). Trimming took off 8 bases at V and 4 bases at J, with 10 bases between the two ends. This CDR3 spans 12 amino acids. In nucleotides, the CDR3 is TGTGCCAGCGCTAGCTTTTCAGATACGCAGTATTTT. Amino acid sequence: CASASFSDTQYF.

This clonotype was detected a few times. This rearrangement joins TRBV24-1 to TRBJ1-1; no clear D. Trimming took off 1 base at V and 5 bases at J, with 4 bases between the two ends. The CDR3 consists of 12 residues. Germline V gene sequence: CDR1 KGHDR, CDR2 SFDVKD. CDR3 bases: TGTGCCACCAGTGATTTAGGAACTGAAGCTTTCTTT. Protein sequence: CATSDLGTEAFF.

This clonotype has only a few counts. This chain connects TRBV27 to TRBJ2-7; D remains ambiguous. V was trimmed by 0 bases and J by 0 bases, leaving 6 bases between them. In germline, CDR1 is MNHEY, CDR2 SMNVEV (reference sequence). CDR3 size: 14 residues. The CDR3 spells CASSLSRNSYEQYF. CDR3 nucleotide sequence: TGTGCCAGCAGTTTATCGAGAAACTCCTACGAGCAGTACTTC.